These T cell receptor beta chains were read from a single sample in a study of memory CD4+ T cells and cytomegalovirus serostatus. The protocol was immunoSEQ multiplex PCR, while the TCRdb copy is restricted to in-frame clones and leaves out a portion. Altogether under 45,000 clones are present, over 65% being singletons, with the ten largest covering under 7.5%. What was sequenced was memory CD4+ T cells from blood. The receptors shown here come from an adult in good health and CMV-seronegative. The conserved cysteine and the conserved F or W are not part of the CDR3 here. A D gene is named only where the DNA matches it firmly.

j_call v_call d_call cdr3_aa
TRBJ1-1 TRBV19 . ASSIQGTVEAF
TRBJ1-5 TRBV6-8 . ASSYYGPGVGNQPQH
TRBJ2-5 TRBV15 . ATSSLLETQY
TRBJ2-5 TRBV10-2 TRBD2 ASSGTSGSTQY
TRBJ2-5 TRBV5-4 . ASSFDTGLETQY
TRBJ2-1 TRBV11-2 TRBD2 ASSLDRFPSGLGF
TRBJ1-4 TRBV30 . AWSVKAGSNEKLF
TRBJ2-7 TRBV5-1 . ASSFSQGGNEQY
TRBJ2-3 TRBV11-3 . ASSLGPPWDTQY
TRBJ2-7 TRBV7-2 TRBD2 ASSLSSGYEQY
TRBJ1-1 TRBV5-8 . ASSLVGAKMNTEAF
TRBJ1-2 TRBV6-5 . ASRTANYGYT
TRBJ1-4 TRBV7-9 . ASSSRQTNEKLF
TRBJ1-2 TRBV2 . ASSFNYDRGYT
TRBJ2-7 TRBV7-9 TRBD2 ASSLVSAGGFEQY
TRBJ2-3 TRBV6-1 . ASSERGANTQY
TRBJ1-1 TRBV27 TRBD1 ASSPYLSTGGAAF
TRBJ2-5 TRBV28 TRBD2 ASFGSSGDQETQY
TRBJ2-3 TRBV4-1 . ASSQTQGWADTQY
TRBJ1-1 TRBV18 . ASSPRGETEAF
TRBJ1-2 TRBV4-1 . ASSQDLASNYGYT
TRBJ2-7 TRBV4-3 . ASSLLQGFSYEQY
TRBJ2-7 TRBV6-1 . ASSEVEGRAPYEQY
TRBJ2-5 TRBV7-9 . ASIPTGGETQY
TRBJ2-3 TRBV6-4 TRBD2 AIPGLAGVGADTQY
TRBJ2-7 TRBV7-9 . ASSLINSVPYEQY
TRBJ2-3 TRBV28 . ASSAPGTGTDTQY
TRBJ2-3 TRBV7-9 TRBD2 ASSPVGGADTQY
TRBJ2-5 TRBV7-2 . ASSLDYQETQY
TRBJ2-7 TRBV28 . ASHAGPSEWQY
TRBJ1-3 TRBV4-3 . ASSQVDRPGDTIY
TRBJ2-1 TRBV11-2 . ASRPGGLDNEQF
TRBJ1-3 TRBV2 . ASSEDRTGNTIY
TRBJ1-3 TRBV15 . ATSRDHPRGNTIY
TRBJ2-7 TRBV28 . ASRPTGLKYEQY
TRBJ2-5 TRBV5-4 TRBD2 ASSHVAGGQETQY
TRBJ1-2 TRBV5-4 . ASSSPTYGYT
TRBJ2-2 TRBV21-1 . ASTKGEQNTGELF
TRBJ1-1 TRBV28 TRBD1 ASRPSGQEKAF
TRBJ1-2 TRBV14 . ASSQEWGGYT
TRBJ2-2 TRBV2 . ASSEAAGTGELF
TRBJ1-2 TRBV2 TRBD1 ASIADRGRVGYT
TRBJ1-2 TRBV6-5 . ASSYVRGTPNYGYT
TRBJ2-5 TRBV7-2 . ASSSGDQSETQY
TRBJ2-1 TRBV2 TRBD2 ATRERDSYNEQF
TRBJ1-1 TRBV5-5 . ASSLAGRADPNTEAF
TRBJ2-5 TRBV5-6 . ASSFEWQETQY
TRBJ2-1 TRBV15 . ATSTNLGEQF
TRBJ2-6 TRBV19 . ASSITGISGANVLT
TRBJ1-2 TRBV29-1 TRBD1 SVQGTGQGGYT
TRBJ2-7 TRBV7-8 TRBD2 ASSPYRLAGGYEQY
TRBJ1-4 TRBV4-1 . ASSQATTNEKLF
TRBJ1-5 TRBV6-6 . ASSYSFDKRNQPQH
TRBJ2-7 TRBV9 . ASSVSGQSYEQY